This entry features one T cell receptor beta chain sequence. This sample was taken from a study of blood T cell repertoires in COVID-19. Study-level information: The samples span acute and convalescent COVID-19 from the United States, Italy and Spain. The analysed material was cDNA or gDNA that came from T cells, B-cell-depleted T cells, or PBMCs.

As handled by the study authors: Researchers report that nucleated cell counts were estimated from reference gene primer amplification. Profiled with immunoSEQ multiplex PCR; TCRdb holds only in-frame clones, not every one. V, J and clone size reflect that table, while D and trimming were determined from the DNA. The data show roughly 190,000 clones, with 70% to 90% seen just once and 20% to 25% held by the top ten. The CDR3 has 15 residues. Trimming removed 3 bases at V and 5 bases at J, with 13 bases between. CDR1 is SGHTA and CDR2 is FQGNSA in the germline V gene. The sequenced sample consisted of peripheral blood. This receptor was identified in a man aged 55 to 70 with active or convalescent COVID-19. This chain joins TRBV7-2 and TRBJ2-2; D possibly corresponds to TRBD1 (6 bases). The CDR3 coding sequence is TGTGCCAGCAGCTTTAGCTTTAGGGGGACCGGGGAGCTGTTTTTT. It translates to CASSFSFRGTGELFF.